These T cell receptor beta chains were read from a single sample in a study of quantifying T cell responses using KT2 cells. TCRdb recomputed calls from the UMI-ligation and nested PCR reads with MiXCR, one row per CDR3 protein. This sample yields about 33,000 distinct CDR3 sequences, of which about 9.4% are seen a single time; roughly 10% belongs to the top ten. The sample was PBMCs spiked with cells of the T cell clone KT2. The origin of the receptors is a human donor. The CDR3 runs from the conserved cysteine through the conserved F or W. The order of the fields is V gene, J gene, CDR3 protein.

V: TRBV29-1; J: TRBJ2-5; CDR3: CSADRGMKTQYF
V: TRBV7-6; J: TRBJ2-2; CDR3: CASSLAGGVDTGELFF
V: TRBV12-3/TRBV12-4; J: TRBJ1-2; CDR3: CASSSRVDYGYTF
V: TRBV19; J: TRBJ2-4; CDR3: CASSTIGTGENIQYF
V: TRBV5-6; J: TRBJ2-3; CDR3: CASSRRGGATDTQYF
V: TRBV25-1; J: TRBJ2-1; CDR3: CASRHTGTDYNEQFF
V: TRBV7-3; J: TRBJ2-6; CDR3: CASSRMGAESGANVLTF
V: TRBV12-3/TRBV12-4; J: TRBJ1-2; CDR3: CASSLGRRGGGYTF
V: TRBV20-1; J: TRBJ2-3; CDR3: CSASVGGKFTDTQYF
V: TRBV6-2/TRBV6-3; J: TRBJ1-6; CDR3: CASAASEGRSSYNSPLHF
V: TRBV2; J: TRBJ2-1; CDR3: CASSEAGTRQDNEQFF
V: TRBV4-1; J: TRBJ2-3; CDR3: CASRGLGHGGSTDTQYF
V: TRBV30; J: TRBJ2-5; CDR3: CACRHRGRQETQYF
V: TRBV6-2/TRBV6-3; J: TRBJ1-1; CDR3: CASSRVENTEAFF
V: TRBV7-8; J: TRBJ1-2; CDR3: CASSLRDRLYGYNF
V: TRBV12-3/TRBV12-4; J: TRBJ1-1; CDR3: CASSFGRRNTEAFF
V: TRBV12-3/TRBV12-4; J: TRBJ1-1; CDR3: CASSRGNTEAFF
V: TRBV3-1; J: TRBJ2-5; CDR3: CASSQDYRTGGFLETQYF
V: TRBV5-1; J: TRBJ2-3; CDR3: CASSRGTQADTQYF
V: TRBV6-2/TRBV6-3; J: TRBJ2-7; CDR3: CASRETGSSYEQYF
V: TRBV28; J: TRBJ1-1; CDR3: CASSSRESTEAFF
V: TRBV2; J: TRBJ2-3; CDR3: CASSAMTSGSWTDTQYF
V: TRBV12-3/TRBV12-4; J: TRBJ2-5; CDR3: CASSLAGGAETQYF
V: TRBV12-3/TRBV12-4; J: TRBJ2-7; CDR3: CASSFADWYEKYEQYF
V: TRBV6-1; J: TRBJ1-1; CDR3: CASSVGPVNTEAFF
V: TRBV4-3; J: TRBJ2-5; CDR3: CASSQSIPDTQETQYF
V: TRBV7-2; J: TRBJ2-3; CDR3: CASSPTSGRAFTDTQYF
V: TRBV4-1; J: TRBJ1-5; CDR3: CASSLPGDQPQHF